This T cell receptor (beta chain) was found in a study of OX40 agonist ivuxolimab in advanced cancers. For the study in its entirety: The costimulatory receptor OX40 (CD134) was targeted by ivuxolimab, a fully human IgG2 agonistic monoclonal antibody. Among the roughly 50 dose-escalation patients, 19 had hepatocellular carcinoma, 15 or so melanoma, 9 renal cell carcinoma and 9 head and neck cancer. Three dose-escalation patients achieved partial responses, one with hepatocellular carcinoma and two with cutaneous melanoma. Patients were allowed to have had prior anti-PD-1, anti-PD-L1 or anti-CTLA-4 therapy, and roughly 40% of the dose-escalation patients had previously received checkpoint inhibitors. Intravenous ivuxolimab was administered to patients every 2 weeks at six dose levels: 0.01, 0.1, 0.3, 1.5, 3 and 10 mg/kg. Peripheral TCRbeta sequencing aimed to test whether ivuxolimab altered TCR sequence diversity and caused clonal T-cell expansion. The dose-escalation cohort was approximately 83% male with a mean age of approximately 60 years, ranging from roughly 20 to 80. The paper reports the monotherapy dose-escalation portion (N of about 50 patients) of the phase I ivuxolimab trial. Study-level results and caveats: After ivuxolimab, more expanded clones were found on average in CD8+ T cells than in CD4+ T cells. Low levels of normalized T-cell clonal expansion were also seen in some patients who did not respond. In the 0.1-3.0 mg/kg groups, partial responders were among the patients with the lowest normalized peripheral clonal expansion, particularly in CD8+ T cells. Which antigens the clonally expanded peripheral T cells were specific for was not determined. Clonal expansion of both CD4+ and CD8+ blood T cells was observed from baseline to week 6 at doses 0.1 to 3.0 mg/kg.

Patients with a history of autoimmune disease or receiving systemic immunosuppression were excluded from the trial. In every dose cohort, peripheral blood was drawn for TCR sequencing at baseline, cycle 4 day 1, and cycle 7 day 1. The samples were taken from a phase I, first-in-human, multicenter, open-label dose-escalation trial of ivuxolimab. Adults with locally advanced or metastatic melanoma, renal cell, hepatocellular, or head and neck squamous cell carcinoma were enrolled in the trial. Before TCR sequencing, CD4+ and CD8+ T cells were separately sorted from peripheral blood. To sequence the TCRbeta CDR3 region, genomic DNA was isolated from the sorted cells. The immunoSEQ Assay was used for sequencing of TCRbeta CDR3 regions. The table was pulled from immuneACCESS by TCRdb, which kept in-frame rearrangements only. Such tables lose some clones; where checked, under half of the loss comes from unresolved V genes, and the rest has no known cause. The sample table lists 61,000 or so clones, roughly four fifths of them with a count of one. The top ten clones comprise 3.4% of the sample.

Taken from cysteine to phenylalanine, the CDR3 has 14 residues. The kept DNA is CDR3 alone, 42 bases in frame from the first base. V sheds 6 bases and J sheds 2 bases, leaving 14 bases between their ends. Looking up the germline V gene (reference sequence) yields CDR1 LNHDA and CDR2 SQIVND. As concerns this clone: Its target antigen remains unknown. No base-level quality is on record; no much larger clone is a single base apart.

This sample comprised CD4+ or CD8+ T cells sorted from blood, obtained in a trial of the OX40 agonist ivuxolimab. The TCR comes from an adult with an advanced solid tumor such as melanoma, head and neck, liver or kidney cancer. The chain is made from TRBV19 and TRBJ2-7; the D segment is perhaps TRBD1 or TRBD2, each sharing 5 matched bases. The CDR3 is CASRSGATPYEQYF. The DNA sequence reads TGTGCCAGTAGGTCCGGGGCCACCCCCTACGAGCAGTACTTC.